This TCR beta chain was recorded in a study of T cell responses to AZD1222 COVID-19 vaccine (dated by TCRdb to the early 2020s). For context, the study as a whole: A total of 233 trial participants underwent TCR sequencing, of whom 200 to 220 had received two doses of AZD1222 and 26 had received two doses of the MenACWY control vaccine. Trial participants were enrolled into age subgroups of 18-55, 56-69 and 70-plus years, which contained about 150, 27 and 61 TCR-sequenced participants, respectively. Study-level results and caveats: Conclusions about previously exposed vaccinees were limited because only six AZD1222 recipients were SARS-CoV-2 seropositive at baseline. No day 14 peak-response samples were available, so repertoires were characterized only after the peak T cell response. After two AZD1222 doses, spike-specific TCR breadth and depth were significantly higher than at day 0 and than in MenACWY recipients. Participants were mostly white British, with more females than males. The authors suggested clonal diversity may have been underestimated. In the small 56-69-year group, the increase in depth fell short of significance, most likely because of low power. The vaccine-associated CD4 TCRs covered the entire spike protein, and the dominant responses fell in regions 160-218 and 743-854. Epitopes outside the regions mutated in the B.1.351 and B.1.1.7 variants were reportedly recognized by nearly half of the unique spike-specific TCRs.

Per the publication, the time point label means: baseline before first vaccination. The treatment or condition tag for this specimen amounts to: meningococcal conjugate vaccine given as trial control. Samples from vaccinated people were obtained from the UK trials COV001 and COV002, which included a single-blind randomized controlled phase 2/3 trial of AZD1222 (ChAdOx1 nCoV-19) in healthy adults. For TCRbeta chain sequencing, PBMC samples from trial participants were taken at day 0 and at day 28 after the second dose. A word on this clone: Its antigen is currently not known. No base quality values were provided; no much bigger clone lies one nucleotide off.

The CDR3 regions of human TCRbeta chains were subjected to immunosequencing. Under the source paper's analysis protocol: TCRs in the repertoires were compared against a reference library of SARS-CoV-2-specific TCRs that had been generated with the MIRA antigen-specificity platform. Breadth meant the fraction of unique TCRs that were SARS-CoV-2-associated, whereas depth meant the fraction of total T cells that were SARS-CoV-2-associated. Using the MIRA data, each spike-specific TCR was assigned both to the spike region to which the TCR was reactive and to a CD4 or CD8 class. Log10-transformed breadth and depth values were compared by one-way ANOVA with Sidak's multiple comparisons tests. The table was pulled from immuneACCESS by TCRdb, which kept in-frame rearrangements only. Such tables lose some clones; where checked, under half of the loss comes from unresolved V genes, and the rest has no known cause. V and J calls and clone size are those listed in that table; D and trimming were worked out from the DNA. This sample comprises about 93,000 clones, 89% of them detected only once. The ten largest clones represent about 2.8% of the sample.

Reading from cysteine to phenylalanine, the CDR3 counts 15 amino acids. Only the CDR3 region is kept as DNA, spanning 45 bases read in frame from base 1. Taken from the germline V gene (reference sequence), the CDR1 and CDR2 loops are SEHNR and FQNEAQ. The germline V and J ends show losses of 3 bases and 3 bases respectively, and no gene match explains 2 bases of the junction. The receptor was isolated from an adult in good health. The specimen comprised peripheral blood, sampled on day 0 of MenACWY control vaccination. This sequence uses TRBV7-9 and TRBJ1-3; TRBD1 agrees with 10 junctional bases. In nucleotides, the sequence is TGTGCCAGCAGCTTCCGGACAGGGGGTGGAAACACCATATATTTT. Translated, this gives CASSFRTGGGNTIYF.